These 9 T cell receptor beta chains were sequenced from one sample in a study of low-dose radiotherapy and immunotherapy resistance in tumors. Alpha and beta chains were covered, as first-strand cDNA relied on TRAV- and TRBV-specific primers. TCR amplification involved 15 to 25 PCR cycles with a constant-region primer and V-primer adapter. TCRdb independently ran MiXCR on the reads; one entry per CDR3 protein. The sample has around 80,000 distinct CDR3 sequences, 17% seen once. As for time point: after trial treatment. Treatment of the sample: LDRT plus nivolumab, ipilimumab, low-dose cyclophosphamide and aspirin (RACIN trial). The sample in question was PBMCs, obtained after low-dose radiotherapy plus immunotherapy. The receptors derive from a male donor with prostate cancer.

This clonotype was found many times. This rearrangement joins TRBV7-2 to TRBJ1-3, with 7 bases that match TRBD1. V shed 9 bases, J shed 1 base, and the junction held 9 bases outside the gene matches. This CDR3 has 15 residues. Germline assignment: CDR1 SGHTA and CDR2 FQGNSA. The CDR3: CASKPRGASGNTIYF. For the CDR3, the DNA is TGTGCCAGTAAACCCAGGGGGGCATCTGGAAACACCATATATTTT.

In its sample, this clonotype was seen many times. The rearrangement joins TRBV7-8 to TRBJ2-7, with D perhaps matching TRBD1 or TRBD2 (6 bases each). This CDR3 has 15 residues. The V gene lost 5 bases and the J gene lost 2 bases, with 16 bases spanning the gap. Germline lookup yields CDR1 SGHVS and CDR2 FQNEAQ. The CDR3 DNA reads TGTGCCAGCAGCATCTCGACAGGAGGGGCCTACGAGCAGTACTTC. Protein sequence: CASSISTGGAYEQYF.

This clonotype appeared many times. The chain links TRBV6-6 to TRBJ1-4; D unresolved. This CDR3 spans 13 amino acids. Germline CDR1 reads MNHNY; CDR2 reads SVGAGI (reference sequence). The V gene lost 3 bases and the J gene lost 4 bases, with 6 bases spanning the gap. The CDR3 coding sequence is TGTGCCAGCAGTTATAGGTATAATGAAAAACTGTTTTTT. It codes for CASSYRYNEKLFF.

With regard to this clonotype: It is unclear where the CDR3 begins or ends on the DNA, so no DNA is shown, and the CDR3 is as TCRdb lists it. V usage is TRBV5-1 and J usage is TRBJ2-2; the table assigns TRBD1, which was not confirmed against the DNA. The CDR3 has 16 amino acids, counting both end residues. The V gene's germline CDR1 is SGHRS and CDR2 YFSETQ. The CDR3 spells CASSPPADTTGELFFF.

CDR3 coding DNA: TGTGCCTGGTGCTGGAGCCTCGGGGAGCTGTTTTTT. It codes for CAWCWSLGELFF. The V and J genes are TRBV30 and TRBJ2-2, with unresolved D. There are 12 residues in the CDR3. Germline assignment: CDR1 GTSNPN and CDR2 SVGIG (reference sequence). The V end lost 5 bases, the J end lost 7 bases, and 11 bases lay between the germline ends.

The V gene is TRBV28, the J gene TRBJ1-2, with 10 positions matching TRBD1. CDR3 length: 11 amino acids. V was pared by 6 bases and J by 12 bases, with 4 bases of the junction left unmatched. Germline V gene sequence: CDR1 MDHEN, CDR2 SYDVKM. Written as DNA, the CDR3 is TGTGCCAGCAGAGACAGGGGGCAGCACACCTTC. Translation: CASRDRGQHTF.

This clonotype was picked up many times. The chain carries TRBV2 and TRBJ2-7; D might be TRBD2 (6 bases). CDR1 is SNHLY and CDR2 is FYNNEI in the germline V gene. The CDR3 runs 13 residues. V lost 9 bases and J lost 7, with 19 bases in between. The CDR3 here is CAREGVARGEQYF. CDR3 DNA: TGTGCCAGGGAGGGAGTTGCCCGGGGGGAGCAGTACTTC.

This clonotype has ten or more counts. The CDR3 sequence: CSVERQTTNEKLFF. CDR3 DNA sequence: TGCAGCGTTGAGCGTCAGACAACTAATGAAAAACTGTTTTTT. V is TRBV29-1 and J is TRBJ1-4; D is ambiguous. The V and J ends lost 3 bases and 0 bases respectively, with 8 bases between them. From germline, CDR1 is SQVTM and CDR2 ANQGSEA. The length of the CDR3 is 14 residues.

A note on this clonotype: Given a much more abundant clone one base away, this may be a read error. The chain carries TRBV27 and TRBJ2-7; no reliable D call. From germline, CDR1 is MNHEY and CDR2 SMNVEV (reference sequence). This CDR3 has 11 amino acids. V gave up 8 bases and J gave up 0 bases, with 5 bases separating them. CDR3 coding DNA: TGTGCCAGCGGCACCTCCTACGAGCAGTACTTC. This gives the protein CASGTSYEQYF.